A selection of T cell receptor beta chains follows, all from one sample in a study of cytomegalovirus exposure and HLA in healthy donors. Repertoires were generated with immunoSEQ multiplex PCR, while TCRdb's copy carries only in-frame clones and drops some. Of about 84,000 clones listed, roughly 64% are singletons. Sequenced sample: PBMCs. The receptors shown here come from a woman aged 35 to 49 in good health and CMV-seropositive. Each CDR3 is given with its conserved first and last residue. Each record gives: clone size, J gene, V gene, D gene, CDR3 DNA, CDR3 protein. A D gene is named only where the DNA matches it firmly. Only some rows state a clone size, as once, few, many or a class for expanded clones.

NA	TRBJ2-3	TRBV27	TRBD1	TGTGCCAGCAGTCCACGACAGGGCTCAGATACGCAGTATTTT	CASSPRQGSDTQYF
NA	TRBJ1-1	TRBV5-8	TRBD1	TGTGCCACCCGACAGGGGAGTAACACTGAAGCTTTCTTT	CATRQGSNTEAFF
NA	TRBJ1-3	TRBV5-6	TRBD1	TGTGCCAGCAGCCTGGACAGGGGGCTATCTGGAAACACCATATATTTT	CASSLDRGLSGNTIYF
NA	TRBJ2-6	TRBV2	NA	TGTGCCAGCGAGTCTGGGGCCAACGTCCTGACTTTC	CASESGANVLTF
NA	TRBJ1-1	TRBV28	TRBD1	TGTGCCAGCAGTTATTCCGGGACAGAAATGAACACTGAAGCTTTCTTT	CASSYSGTEMNTEAFF
NA	TRBJ2-7	TRBV9	TRBD2	TGTGCCAGCAGTATAGGGACTAGCGGGAACTCTTTGCATTACGAGCAGTACTTC	CASSIGTSGNSLHYEQYF
NA	TRBJ2-3	TRBV5-6	NA	TGTGCCAGCAGCTTGCCCAGGGCCACAGATACGCAGTATTTT	CASSLPRATDTQYF
NA	TRBJ2-3	TRBV2	TRBD1	TGTGCCTGCAGGGACAGGACCTCCACAGATACGCAGTATTTT	CACRDRTSTDTQYF
NA	TRBJ2-5	TRBV5-4	NA	TGTGCCAGCAGCTACCGACAGCGACAAGAGACCCAGTACTTC	CASSYRQRQETQYF
few	TRBJ2-2	TRBV4-3	NA	TGCGCCAGCAGCCAAGCGCGTCTAAACACCGGGGAGCTGTTTTTT	CASSQARLNTGELFF
once	TRBJ2-5	TRBV12-5	NA	TGTGCTAGTGGTCCAACAGGGTGGGAGACCCAGTACTTC	CASGPTGWETQYF
NA	TRBJ1-1	TRBV6-5	TRBD1	TGTGCCAGCAGTTACCTCCGACAGGGGATGGGGAAAGCTTTCTTT	CASSYLRQGMGKAFF
few	TRBJ2-7	TRBV29-1	NA	TGCAGCACCGGACACGAAGTCCTACCGTACGAGCAGTACTTC	CSTGHEVLPYEQYF
NA	TRBJ2-7	TRBV2	TRBD1	TGTGCCAGCAGAAGGGACAGGACCTACGAGCAGTACTTC	CASRRDRTYEQYF
NA	TRBJ2-3	TRBV9	NA	TGTGCCAGCAGCGTTCTAACTCAAACAGATACGCAGTATTTT	CASSVLTQTDTQYF
NA	TRBJ2-1	TRBV2	TRBD2	TGTGCCAGCAGTCCGGCGACTAGCGGGATGGGGGATGAGCAGTTCTTC	CASSPATSGMGDEQFF
few	TRBJ1-1	TRBV18	NA	TGTGCCAGCTCACCCATGACAGGAAGCCGGAACACTGAAGCTTTCTTT	CASSPMTGSRNTEAFF
NA	TRBJ1-3	TRBV28	NA	TGTGCCAGCAGTTTACCCTGGCGAGGGACAACTGGAAACACCATATATTTT	CASSLPWRGTTGNTIYF
NA	TRBJ1-3	TRBV5-1	NA	TGCGCCAGCAGCTTGGCCCCCGGAGGGGGAAACACCATATATTTT	CASSLAPGGGNTIYF
few	TRBJ1-2	TRBV7-9	NA	TGTGCCAGCAGCTTAGTCCGGGTAGAGGATGGCTACACCTTC	CASSLVRVEDGYTF
few	TRBJ1-5	TRBV7-2	NA	TGTGCCAGCAGCTTAGACGAGGATCAGCCCCAGCATTTT	CASSLDEDQPQHF
NA	TRBJ1-2	TRBV29-1	TRBD1	TGCAGCGGACGGACAGGGGGGAACTATGGCTACACCTTC	CSGRTGGNYGYTF
NA	TRBJ2-7	TRBV6-5	NA	TGTGCCAGCAGTTACTCACCAGTGAGGCCGGAGGAGCAGTACTTC	CASSYSPVRPEEQYF
NA	TRBJ2-2	TRBV4-3	TRBD2	TGCGCCAGCAGCGAGGAGATTCCCTACCCCAGACTAGCGGGAGGGCCGATCGGGGAGCTGTTTTTT	CASSEEIPYPRLAGGPIGELFF
NA	TRBJ2-7	TRBV19	NA	TGTGCCAGTAGTAATCCCGGGACTGGCTCCTACGAGCAGTACTTC	CASSNPGTGSYEQYF
NA	TRBJ2-7	TRBV10-3	TRBD2	TGTGCCATCAAGCGACTAGCGGACTCCTACGAGCAGTACTTC	CAIKRLADSYEQYF
NA	TRBJ2-7	TRBV27	TRBD1	TGTGCCAGCTCCACAGGGGCGTTCTACGAGCAGTACTTC	CASSTGAFYEQYF
NA	TRBJ2-2	TRBV27	TRBD2	TGTGCCAGCAGTTTTTTTAGCGGGAGGGGCGGGTACACCGGGGAGCTGTTTTTT	CASSFFSGRGGYTGELFF
NA	TRBJ1-2	TRBV2	TRBD1	TGTGCCAGCGCCGGGGCAGGGGGTATCTATGGCTACACCTTC	CASAGAGGIYGYTF
NA	TRBJ1-5	TRBV30	NA	TGTGCCTGGAGTGTTGGCGGGGGCGGGTACCAGCCCCAGCATTTT	CAWSVGGGGYQPQHF
NA	TRBJ2-1	TRBV13	TRBD1	TGTGCCAGCAGCTTGGTTCGAGGGACAGGTCCCTACAATGAGCAGTTCTTC	CASSLVRGTGPYNEQFF
NA	TRBJ2-7	TRBV28	TRBD1	TGTGCCAGCAGTTCCCCCGGGACAGGGGTTACCGAGCAGTACTTC	CASSSPGTGVTEQYF
NA	TRBJ1-1	TRBV29-1	TRBD1	TGCAGCGGACAGGGGGGGAACACTGAAGCTTTCTTT	CSGQGGNTEAFF
NA	TRBJ2-2	TRBV7-2	NA	TGTGCCAGCAGGGACACAGGGTTGGGGGAGCTGTTTTTT	CASRDTGLGELFF
NA	TRBJ2-3	TRBV10-3	NA	TGTGCCATCAGCCGCGGGGAGAGGGGAGTCCCGAATACGCAGTATTTT	CAISRGERGVPNTQYF
NA	TRBJ2-1	TRBV5-1	NA	TGCGCCAGCAGCTTTTTCCGGGGGAGCCATGAGCAGTTCTTC	CASSFFRGSHEQFF
NA	TRBJ2-3	TRBV28	NA	TGTGCCACAGCCTTCGGGACTTACCCCACAGATACGCAGTATTTT	CATAFGTYPTDTQYF
NA	TRBJ1-2	TRBV5-1	TRBD1	TGCGCCAGCAGCCTACAGGGGGGCGGCTACACCTTC	CASSLQGGGYTF
once	TRBJ2-3	TRBV7-2	TRBD2	TGTGCCAGCAGCTTAGTTTTAAGCGGGAGCGGCACAGATACGCAGTATTTT	CASSLVLSGSGTDTQYF
NA	TRBJ2-1	TRBV6-5	NA	TGTGCCAGCAGTCGTACAGGTATTGATGAGCAGTTCTTC	CASSRTGIDEQFF